The rows below give T cell receptor beta chains drawn from one sample of a study of metastatic and nonmetastatic thyroid tumors. MiXCR was used by TCRdb to re-call the PCR reads. The data hold some 29,000 clones, with approximately 16% observed a single time. The specimen was blood. These receptors originate from a female donor with papillary thyroid cancer or a benign thyroid nodule (not recorded which). Some clones in this sample may be carry-over from other donors' samples. Each CDR3 is given with its conserved first and last residue. D genes are given only for firm matches. Size values are once, few and many counts, or a class for expanded clones, and some rows have none.

size	D	V	J	CDR3	DNA
many	-	TRBV6-2/TRBV6-3	TRBJ2-3	CASSGIRQPTDTQYF	TGTGCCAGCAGTGGGATCCGTCAACCCACAGATACGCAGTATTTT
many	-	TRBV28	TRBJ1-3	CASNYQNTIYF	TGTGCCAGCAACTACCAAAACACCATATATTTT
many	-	TRBV6-1	TRBJ2-7	CASRSSTTGGGYEQYF	TGTGCCAGCAGATCATCCACGACAGGAGGTGGCTACGAGCAGTACTTC
-	TRBD1	TRBV19	TRBJ1-1	CSSRQGTEAFF	TGTTCCAGTAGACAGGGGACAGAAGCTTTCTTT
many	TRBD2	TRBV12-3/TRBV12-4	TRBJ2-1	CASSFMGTIYNEQFF	TGTGCCAGCAGTTTTATGGGGACTATATACAATGAGCAGTTCTTC
many	-	TRBV11-3	TRBJ2-1	CASSLVTYNEQFF	TGTGCCAGCAGCTTGGTCACCTACAATGAGCAGTTCTTC
-	-	TRBV20-1	TRBJ1-2	CSATPEGAIYGYTF	TGCAGTGCTACTCCGGAAGGGGCGATATATGGCTACACCTTC
many	-	TRBV18	TRBJ2-5	CASSPQRSRGQETQYF	TGTGCCAGCTCACCACAACGGTCACGGGGCCAAGAGACCCAGTACTTC
-	-	TRBV19	TRBJ1-1	CASSIEGAVGMNTKAFF	TGTGCCAGTAGTATAGAGGGGGCAGTAGGAATGAACACTAAAGCTTTCTTT
few	-	TRBV29-1	TRBJ2-3	CSVGPEWPDTQYF	TGCAGCGTAGGACCCGAATGGCCAGATACGCAGTATTTT
many	-	TRBV4-1	TRBJ2-3	CASSRDTLDTQYF	TGCGCCAGCAGCCGCGACACACTTGATACGCAGTATTTT
many	-	TRBV6-1	TRBJ1-5	CASSDRRYSSNQPQHF	TGTGCCAGCAGTGATCGCAGATACTCTAGCAATCAGCCCCAGCATTTT
medium-sized	TRBD1	TRBV6-1	TRBJ2-7	CASSDQDRALYEQYF	TGTGCCAGCAGCGACCAGGACAGGGCCCTCTACGAGCAGTACTTC
many	-	TRBV5-6	TRBJ2-3	CASSLSAGGTDTQYF	TGTGCCAGCAGCTTGTCGGCAGGCGGCACAGATACGCAGTATTTT
-	-	TRBV11-2	TRBJ2-3	CASSLTGDTQYF	TGTGCCAGCAGCTTAACTGGAGATACGCAGTATTTT
medium-sized	TRBD2	TRBV20-1	TRBJ2-7	CSARLAATGEQYF	TGCAGTGCTAGACTAGCGGCGACGGGAGAGCAGTACTTC
many	-	TRBV6-1	TRBJ2-7	CASSEGGGGPYEQYF	TGTGCCAGCAGTGAGGGGGGTGGGGGGCCCTACGAGCAGTACTTC
many	-	TRBV4-1	TRBJ2-1	CASSQRGGPYNEQFF	TGCGCCAGCAGCCAGAGGGGGGGACCCTACAATGAGCAGTTCTTC
medium-sized	-	TRBV2	TRBJ2-7	CASSGQRYEQYF	TGTGCCAGCAGTGGACAGCGCTACGAGCAGTACTTC
many	-	TRBV28	TRBJ1-5	CATRYSNQPQHF	TGTGCCACCAGATATAGCAATCAGCCCCAGCATTTT
many	-	TRBV6-2/TRBV6-3	TRBJ2-7	CASSYREVGVYEQYF	TGTGCCAGCAGTTACAGGGAGGTGGGGGTTTACGAGCAGTACTTC
few	TRBD1	TRBV28	TRBJ1-2	CASSLFQGVYGYTF	TGTGCCAGCAGTTTATTCCAGGGGGTCTATGGCTACACCTTC
many	TRBD1	TRBV5-1	TRBJ1-1	CASSLAGGQSEAFF	TGCGCCAGCAGCTTGGCCGGGGGACAGTCCGAAGCTTTCTTT
medium-sized	TRBD1	TRBV25-1	TRBJ1-6	CASSLTGGDSPLHF	TGTGCCAGCAGCCTAACAGGGGGCGATTCACCCCTCCACTTT
many	-	TRBV27	TRBJ2-1	CASSEGPHNEQFF	TGTGCCAGCAGTGAGGGCCCGCACAATGAGCAGTTCTTC
medium-sized	-	TRBV11-3	TRBJ2-7	CASSPDFLRSSYEQYF	TGTGCCAGCAGCCCCGACTTTTTGCGGAGCTCCTACGAGCAGTACTTC
many	-	TRBV5-1	TRBJ2-1	CASRIWSYNEQFF	TGCGCCAGCAGAATCTGGTCCTACAATGAGCAGTTCTTC
-	TRBD1	TRBV20-1	TRBJ2-7	CSARDPDRGLFEQYF	TGCAGTGCTAGAGATCCGGACAGGGGGCTGTTCGAGCAGTACTTC
many	TRBD1	TRBV6-1	TRBJ1-1	CATNTGTGHSEAFF	TGTGCCACCAACACCGGGACAGGGCACTCAGAAGCTTTCTTT
many	TRBD1	TRBV5-1	TRBJ2-7	CASSWDSTYEQYF	TGCGCCAGCAGCTGGGACAGTACCTACGAGCAGTACTTC
many	TRBD1	TRBV19	TRBJ2-7	CASSRTGTGSHEQYF	TGTGCCAGTAGCCGAACGGGGACAGGGTCCCACGAGCAGTACTTC
-	-	TRBV7-6	TRBJ1-6	CASSLETDSPLHF	TGTGCCAGCAGCTTAGAAACGGATTCACCCCTCCACTTT
medium-sized	-	TRBV28	TRBJ2-7	CASRGIYEQYF	TGTGCCAGCAGGGGCATTTACGAGCAGTACTTC
many	-	TRBV6-1	TRBJ2-1	CASSLRLEGLEQFF	TGTGCCAGCAGCTTACGACTCGAAGGCCTTGAGCAGTTCTTC
many	TRBD2	TRBV4-1	TRBJ2-1	CASSHGLAGWGGLGEQFF	TGCGCCAGCAGCCACGGACTAGCGGGATGGGGGGGGCTGGGGGAGCAGTTCTTC
many	-	TRBV12-3/TRBV12-4	TRBJ1-4	CASSNGGVLATNEKLFF	TGTGCCAGCAGTAATGGGGGGGTGTTAGCAACTAATGAAAAACTGTTTTTT
many	-	TRBV30	TRBJ1-6	CAWNWGTDSPLHF	TGTGCCTGGAACTGGGGGACTGATTCACCCCTCCACTTT
many	-	TRBV9	TRBJ1-6	CASSVVQDNSPLHF	TGTGCCAGCAGCGTAGTACAGGATAATTCACCCCTCCACTTT
many	-	TRBV28	TRBJ1-4	CASSQWNEKLFF	TGTGCCAGCAGTCAGTGGAATGAAAAACTGTTTTTT
-	-	TRBV27	TRBJ2-1	CASSLLGSGRDNEQFF	TGTGCCAGCAGTTTATTGGGTAGCGGTAGAGACAATGAGCAGTTCTTC
-	-	TRBV30	TRBJ1-2	CAWSAWGGPYSYTF	TGTGCCTGGAGCGCATGGGGGGGTCCCTATAGCTACACCTTC
many	-	TRBV15	TRBJ1-3	CATSRAAGNTIYF	TGTGCCACCAGCCGGGCAGCCGGGAACACCATATATTTT
few	TRBD1	TRBV28	TRBJ1-4	CASSDTGQGLNEKLFF	TGTGCCAGCAGCGACACTGGACAGGGCCTTAATGAAAAACTGTTTTTT
-	-	TRBV6-1	TRBJ2-5	CASSPWSARGETQYF	TGTGCCAGCAGCCCCTGGTCCGCCCGGGGGGAGACCCAGTACTTC
many	-	TRBV20-1	TRBJ2-2	CSARVFTGELFF	TGCAGTGCTAGAGTGTTCACCGGGGAGCTGTTTTTT
many	-	TRBV7-3	TRBJ2-1	CASSGSAGSSYNEQFF	TGTGCCAGCAGCGGCTCCGCCGGGAGCTCCTACAATGAGCAGTTCTTC